The 17 T cell receptor beta chains presented below share a single source sample, sequenced in a study of T cell responses to AZD1222 COVID-19 vaccine (dated by TCRdb to 2020 to 2022). To prepare the library, the immunoSEQ multiplex PCR assay was applied. The table was pulled from immuneACCESS by TCRdb, which kept in-frame rearrangements only. Such tables lose some clones; where checked, under half of the loss comes from unresolved V genes, and the rest has no known cause. The sample yields approximately 160,000 clones; approximately 94% were counted once. 4.5% to 5.5% of the sample belongs to the ten largest clones. The label giving this sample's time point can be read as: about 28 days (+/-7) after the second vaccine dose. Sequenced material: peripheral blood, taken 28 days after the second AZD1222 dose. The receptors come from an adult who received the AZD1222 COVID-19 vaccine.

V gene TRBV4-3 combines with J gene TRBJ2-5; 9 bases are shared with TRBD1. Germline assignment: CDR1 LGHNA and CDR2 YSLEER. Unmatched junction bases numbered 5, after V lost 4 bases and J lost 5 bases. This CDR3 has 14 amino acids. The CDR3 is CASSLWTGDETQYF. CDR3 sequence (DNA): TGCGCCAGCAGCCTCTGGACAGGGGATGAGACCCAGTACTTC.

The chain carries TRBV30 and TRBJ1-6, with D unresolved. Germline V CDR1 and CDR2: GTSNPN, SVGIG (reference sequence). This CDR3 has 12 residues. Trimming stripped 0 bases from V and 7 bases from J, with 4 bases between. The CDR3 DNA follows: TGTGCCTGGAGTGTAGGCAATTCACCCCTCCACTTT. Its translation is CAWSVGNSPLHF.

This clone was picked up one time. This chain connects TRBV9 to TRBJ1-1; D not resolved. Germline-derived CDR1 and CDR2 are SGDLS and YYNGEE. This CDR3 has 13 residues. V was clipped by 1 base and J by 4 bases, with 8 bases between them. Written as DNA, the CDR3 is TGTGCCAGCAGCGTAACAGCTAGCACTGAAGCTTTCTTT. Translated: CASSVTASTEAFF.

The chain recombines TRBV6-1 with TRBJ2-2; 11 bases line up with TRBD2. This CDR3 is built from 17 residues. With 4 bases clipped from V and 1 base from J, the junction kept 5 bases outside the gene matches. CDR1 is MNHNS, CDR2 SASEGT, per germline. The chain's CDR3 is CASSVLAGVVNTGELFF. CDR3 coding DNA: TGTGCCAGCAGTGTACTAGCGGGAGTAGTGAACACCGGGGAGCTGTTTTTT.

The chain carries TRBV30 and TRBJ1-2; D remains unclear. The V and J ends lost 1 base and 0 bases respectively, with 9 bases between them. Germline CDR1 GTSNPN, CDR2 SVGIG (reference sequence). This CDR3 is 14 amino acids long. The CDR3 DNA follows: TGTGCCTGGAGTGACAGTCCAGCTAACTATGGCTACACCTTC. It translates to CAWSDSPANYGYTF.

A note on this clone: One end of the junction varies from germline; a read error may be responsible. This chain links TRBV5-1 with TRBJ2-7; tentatively, D is TRBD1 (5 bases). This CDR3 is 13 amino acids long. Germline CDR1 and CDR2: SGHRS and YFSETQ. This CDR3 reads CTSSLVGVYEQYF. The CDR3 DNA sequence: TGCACCAGCAGCTTGGTAGGGGTTTACGAGCAGTACTTC.

The rearrangement uses TRBV28 and TRBJ2-1; 12 nucleotides line up with TRBD2. This CDR3 has 15 amino acids. V lost 6 bases to trimming and J lost 4 bases; unmatched junction nucleotides: 4. The germline CDR1 and CDR2 sequences are MDHEN and SYDVKM. The CDR3 bases are TGTGCCAGCAGCCAACTAGCGGGAGGATACAATGAGCAGTTCTTC. Amino acid sequence: CASSQLAGGYNEQFF.

The rearrangement links TRBV6-5 to TRBJ1-3; maybe TRBD1 (5 bases). V was clipped by 4 bases and J by 0 bases, with 7 bases between them. The CDR3 contains 14 residues. Germline V gene sequence: CDR1 MNHEY, CDR2 SVGAGI. CDR3 region: CASSLDNSGNTIYF. The CDR3 coding sequence is TGTGCCAGCAGTTTGGACAACTCTGGAAACACCATATATTTT.

This chain connects TRBV4-1 to TRBJ2-7; no reliable D call. Germline V gene lookup returns CDR1 MGHRA and CDR2 YSYEKL. Trimming took off 4 bases at V and 1 base at J, with 11 bases between the two ends. The CDR3 totals 14 residues. CDR3 DNA sequence: TGCGCCAGCAGCCGAATGGGCCAATCCTACGAGCAGTACTTC. This gives the protein CASSRMGQSYEQYF.

The genes are TRBV4-1 and TRBJ2-5; possibly TRBD1 or TRBD2 for D (5 bases each). V shed 4 bases and J shed 6 bases, with 18 bases lying between them. The CDR3 extends over 15 amino acids. CDR1 and CDR2 (germline): MGHRA, YSYEKL. CDR3: CASSPGTGERKTQYF. CDR3 DNA sequence: TGCGCCAGCAGCCCGGGGACGGGTGAGAGGAAGACCCAGTACTTC.

This chain links TRBV5-1 with TRBJ2-4, with 12 bases fitting TRBD2. In germline, CDR1 is SGHRS, CDR2 YFSETQ. The CDR3 is 15 residues long. V shed 4 bases and J 5 bases; nucleotides not matched to a gene: 4. This CDR3 reads CASSRTSGNQNIQYF. The CDR3 DNA reads TGCGCCAGCAGCCGGACTAGCGGGAATCAAAACATTCAGTACTTC.

DNA for the CDR3: TGTGCCAGCAGCCCCTGGGGAGATCAAGAGACCCAGTACTTC. Translated, it gives CASSPWGDQETQYF. The chain links TRBV9 to TRBJ2-5; D might be TRBD2 (5 bases). The CDR3 spans 14 residues. The germline gives CDR1 SGDLS, CDR2 YYNGEE. V lost 4 bases and J lost 2, with 12 bases in between.

This chain uses TRBV4-1 with TRBJ1-1; D call uncertain. The CDR3 length is 15 residues. CDR1 is MGHRA and CDR2 is YSYEKL in the germline V gene. Trimming took off 3 bases at V and 1 base at J, with 12 bases between the two ends. The CDR3 region is CASSQVPGRNTEAFF. The CDR3 region has the DNA TGCGCCAGCAGCCAGGTACCCGGAAGGAACACTGAAGCTTTCTTT.

The chain uses TRBV10-3 and TRBJ2-7, with 10 bases that match TRBD2. J lost 0 bases, V lost 11 bases, and 4 bases had no gene match. CDR1 and CDR2 from the germline V gene are ENHRY and SYGVKD. The CDR3 is made up of 13 amino acids. CDR3 nucleotide sequence: TGTGCCCTAGGACTAGCGGACTCCTACGAGCAGTACTTC. This gives the protein CALGLADSYEQYF.

The chain couples TRBV18 to TRBJ1-1; a weak D match, TRBD1 (6 bases). Germline-derived CDR1 and CDR2 are KGHSH and LQKENI. Trimming shortened V by 6 bases and J by 4 bases, and 15 bases separated the two germline ends. This CDR3 has 14 residues. DNA of the CDR3: TGTGCCAGCTCTCAACAGGGTCTACGCACTGAAGCTTTCTTT. Its translation: CASSQQGLRTEAFF.

The chain couples TRBV5-1 to TRBJ1-2, with D uncertain. Germline-derived CDR1 and CDR2 are SGHRS and YFSETQ. The length of the CDR3 is 13 residues. V shed 4 bases and J shed 7 bases, with 14 bases lying between them. The CDR3 region is CASSPSLLGGYTF. As DNA, the CDR3 is TGCGCCAGCAGCCCATCCCTCCTAGGTGGCTACACCTTC.

A word on this clone: Since the CDR3 does not end with the conserved phenylalanine or tryptophan, this likely comes from a read error. The DNA is omitted, as the CDR3 cannot be located on it reliably, and the CDR3 follows TCRdb's listing. J is TRBJ2-7 and V is TRBV3-1 (or the pseudogene TRBV3-2). The germline CDR1 and CDR2 sequences are LGHDT and YNNKEL (reference sequence). The CDR3 numbers 11 amino acids, ends counted. This chain's CDR3 is CASSQGGAVVI.